Shown below are 32 T cell receptor beta chains from a single sample sequenced in a study of T cell repertoires in cytomegalovirus infection. TCRdb called the reads again in MiXCR, with one record for every CDR3 protein. The table records approximately 500,000 distinct CDR3 sequences, about 17% of them present only once. The sample taken for sequencing was CD8+ T cells from PBMCs. These receptors came from a human donor in good health (CMV status not recorded). Some clones in this sample may be carry-over from other donors' samples.

This clonotype was seen ten or more times. The CDR3 protein is CATSDPGLANEQFF. In DNA form, the CDR3 reads TGTGCCACCAGTGACCCGGGACTAGCGAATGAGCAGTTCTTC. This sequence joins TRBV24-1 and TRBJ2-1; 10 nucleotides align to TRBD2. V lost 4 bases to trimming and J lost 7 bases; unmatched junction nucleotides: 3. Germline CDR1 and CDR2: KGHDR and SFDVKD. CDR3 size: 14 residues.

This clonotype was picked up many times. The chain links TRBV7-6 to TRBJ1-2; no definite D call. The CDR3 consists of 14 residues. Germline V gene lookup returns CDR1 SGHVS and CDR2 FNYEAQ. V was trimmed by 4 bases and J by 8 bases, leaving 17 bases between them. The CDR3 spells CASSSRTSQLGYTF. DNA for the CDR3: TGTGCCAGCAGCTCTCGGACGTCCCAGCTGGGCTACACCTTC.

This clonotype was seen once. V usage is TRBV9 and J usage is TRBJ1-5; D remains ambiguous. The V end lost 0 bases, the J end lost 6 bases, and 13 bases lay between the germline ends. The CDR3 covers 15 residues. Germline V gives CDR1 SGDLS, CDR2 YYNGEE. The CDR3 protein is CASSVDGRVTQPQHF. DNA of the CDR3: TGTGCCAGCAGCGTAGACGGTAGGGTGACTCAGCCCCAGCATTTT.

Points on this clonotype: This may stem from a read error, because a much larger clone lies one nucleotide away. The chain carries TRBV7-3 and TRBJ2-1, with a weak D call TRBD2 (6 bases). From germline, CDR1 is SGHTA and CDR2 FQGTGA. V was trimmed by 3 bases and J by 9 bases, leaving 12 bases between them. This CDR3 has 13 residues. The CDR3 loop is CASSFTGSGEQFF. The CDR3 DNA is TGTGCCAGCAGCTTTACCGGTAGCGGTGAGCAGTTCTTC.

The V call is TRBV5-1, the J call TRBJ2-1; 8 positions agree with TRBD2. The trim removed 0 bases at V and 0 bases at J, leaving 23 bases unmatched. Germline loops: CDR1 SGHRS, CDR2 YFSETQ. This CDR3 comprises 23 residues. CDR3: CASSLEGSGVSLFLFNSYNEQFF. Here the CDR3 DNA reads TGCGCCAGCAGCTTGGAGGGTAGCGGGGTATCATTGTTTTTATTCAACTCCTACAATGAGCAGTTCTTC.

The rearrangement links TRBV6-4 to TRBJ2-1, with D possibly matching TRBD1 (5 bases). CDR1 MRHNA and CDR2 SNTAGT come from the germline V gene. The length of the CDR3 is 13 residues. Trimming shortened V by 6 bases and J by 8 bases, and 14 bases separated the two germline ends. The CDR3 sequence: CASSDTGPDEQFF. The CDR3 nucleotides are TGTGCCAGCAGCGACACAGGCCCCGATGAGCAGTTCTTC.

The V and J genes are TRBV9 and TRBJ2-1, with 8 bases matching TRBD2. Germline CDR1 SGDLS, CDR2 YYNGEE. Losses at the gene ends were 2 bases for V and 0 bases for J; bases not matched to a gene: 16. This CDR3 is 20 amino acids long. Here the CDR3 DNA reads TGTGCCAGCAGCGTTAATCCTTTCGCTAGCGGGCCATCCTCCTACAATGAGCAGTTCTTC. Its translation is CASSVNPFASGPSSYNEQFF.

On this clonotype: The CDR3 does not end in the conserved phenylalanine or tryptophan, so this is likely a read error. The rearrangement joins TRBV6-1 to TRBJ1-1; 7 bases line up with TRBD1. This CDR3 has 13 residues. Germline CDR1 is MNHNS and CDR2 is SASEGT. After removal of 5 bases from V and 5 bases from J, the junction contained 5 bases not matched to a gene. In DNA, the CDR3 is TGTGCCAGCAGTCCAGGGGGGGGGACTGAAGCTTTCCTT. It codes for CASSPGGGTEAFL.

The chain carries TRBV27 and TRBJ2-5, with 7 bases identical to TRBD2. V shed 5 bases and J 5 bases; nucleotides not matched to a gene: 5. This CDR3 has 13 residues. Germline CDR1 MNHEY, CDR2 SMNVEV (reference sequence). CDR3 region: CASSALSGETQYF. Written as DNA, the CDR3 is TGTGCCAGCAGTGCCCTTAGCGGGGAGACCCAGTACTTC.

Notes on this clonotype: This likely comes from a read error, as the CDR3 has no conserved phenylalanine or tryptophan at its end. The genes are TRBV27 and TRBJ1-2, with TRBD1 matching over 7 bases. The germline gives CDR1 MNHEY, CDR2 SMNVEV (reference sequence). The CDR3 contains 14 residues. J gave up 4 bases and V 2 bases, and 4 bases lay outside the gene matches. CDR3 sequence reads: CASSLGGQFYGYTL. In DNA, the CDR3 is TGTGCCAGCAGTTTAGGGGGACAGTTCTATGGCTACACCTTA.

Remarks on this clonotype: A read error may explain this, as a much larger clone is one base away. The V call is TRBV27, the J call TRBJ2-2; perhaps TRBD1 as D (6 bases). The CDR3 sequence is 13 residues long. CDR1 is MNHEY, CDR2 SMNVEV, per germline (reference sequence). This CDR3 reads CASSPRQAGELVF. DNA of the CDR3: TGTGCCAGCAGTCCTCGACAGGCCGGGGAGCTGGTTTTT.

This clonotype has ten or more counts. The gene calls are TRBV27 and TRBJ1-5; no clear D gene. Trimming cost V 2 bases and J 0 bases, with 11 bases left between them. This CDR3 has 16 residues. In germline, CDR1 is MNHEY, CDR2 SMNVEV (reference sequence). CDR3 loop: CASSLRALGSNQPQHF. For the CDR3, the DNA is TGTGCCAGCAGTTTACGGGCCTTGGGTAGCAATCAGCCCCAGCATTTT.

This clonotype came up a few times. J is TRBJ1-1 and V is TRBV9, with TRBD1 identical over 7 bases. Germline lookup yields CDR1 SGDLS and CDR2 YYNGEE. The CDR3 extends over 14 amino acids. V lost 3 bases, J lost 2 bases, and 4 bases stayed unmatched. The CDR3 protein is CASSGGQTNTEAFF. The CDR3 DNA reads as TGTGCCAGCAGCGGGGGACAGACTAACACTGAAGCTTTCTTT.

This chain uses TRBV3-1 with TRBJ1-1; D possibly corresponds to TRBD1 (5 bases). The CDR3 has 14 amino acids. V lost 4 bases to trimming and J lost 5 bases, with 14 bases between them. The V gene's germline CDR1 is LGHDT and CDR2 YNNKEL (reference sequence). The chain's CDR3 is CASSPEEGITEAFF. CDR3 bases: TGTGCCAGCAGCCCCGAGGAGGGGATTACTGAAGCTTTCTTT.

The CDR3 protein is CASSDRTGLGQETQYF. The CDR3 DNA reads as TGTGCCAGCAGCGATCGGACAGGGTTGGGCCAAGAGACCCAGTACTTC. The V call is TRBV9, the J call TRBJ2-5, with 8 bases aligning to TRBD1. Per germline, CDR1 SGDLS and CDR2 YYNGEE. The CDR3 has 16 amino acids. V lost 3 bases, J lost 1 base, and 8 bases stayed unmatched.

The V and J genes are TRBV4-2 and TRBJ2-7; possibly TRBD2 for D (5 bases). The V gene's germline CDR1 is LGHNA and CDR2 YNFKEQ. The CDR3 sequence is 15 residues long. Deletions cut 1 base from V and 0 bases from J, with 10 bases between. The CDR3 loop is CASSQGASISYEQYF. For the CDR3, the DNA is TGTGCCAGCAGCCAAGGGGCTAGCATCTCCTACGAGCAGTACTTC.

This clonotype turned up a few times. The V gene is TRBV9, the J gene TRBJ2-7, with D perhaps matching TRBD1 (6 bases). This CDR3 has 14 amino acids. Between the trimmed V and J ends, which lost 4 bases and 2 bases, there was a span of 13 bases. CDR1 is SGDLS, CDR2 YYNGEE, per germline. The CDR3 sequence: CASSPRQEAYEQYF. The CDR3 nucleotides read TGTGCCAGCAGCCCCAGACAGGAGGCCTACGAGCAGTACTTC.

For this clonotype: The germline gene is not matched at one end of the junction; a read error may be the cause. CDR3: CASSFPRGGLGEQCF. In DNA, the CDR3 is TGTGCCAGCAGTTTCCCTAGAGGGGGGTTGGGTGAGCAGTGCTTC. V gene TRBV12-3 or TRBV12-4 combines with J gene TRBJ2-1, with D perhaps assigned TRBD1 or TRBD2 (6 bases each). This CDR3 is built from 15 residues.

This clonotype was counted at least ten times. The V gene is TRBV7-9, the J gene TRBJ1-2, with a tentative D call TRBD1 (5 bases). CDR1 is SEHNR and CDR2 is FQNEAQ in the germline V gene (reference sequence). V was clipped by 6 bases and J by 5 bases, with 19 bases between them. This CDR3 has 15 residues. CDR3 bases: TGTGCCAGCAGTTTCTCTTTCGGGACGGATTATGGCTACACCTTC. Amino acids: CASSFSFGTDYGYTF.

The chain combines TRBV27 with TRBJ2-7; D is possibly TRBD2 (5 bases). Trimming removed 5 bases from V and 2 bases from J, with 13 bases in between. The CDR3 is made up of 14 amino acids. Germline CDR1 MNHEY, CDR2 SMNVEV (reference sequence). CDR3 loop: CASSPQTKTYEQYF. The CDR3 nucleotides read TGTGCCAGCAGTCCCCAGACTAAAACCTACGAGCAGTACTTC.

A few counts support this clonotype. V and J are TRBV29-1 and TRBJ2-1, with 9 bases lining up with TRBD2. V gave up 1 base and J gave up 8 bases; unmatched junction bases: 3. Germline V gene sequence: CDR1 SQVTM, CDR2 ANQGSEA. The length of the CDR3 is 13 residues. CDR3 amino acids: CSVEGRGGYEQFF. The CDR3 DNA sequence: TGCAGCGTTGAAGGGCGGGGGGGCTATGAGCAGTTCTTC.

In this sample, this clonotype turned up a few times. The rearrangement links TRBV25-1 to TRBJ2-5, with D tentatively TRBD2 (5 bases). Germline CDR1 MGHDK, CDR2 SYGVNS. The length of the CDR3 is 14 residues. Trimming cost V 1 base and J 5 bases, with 11 bases left between them. CDR3 coding DNA: TGTGCCAGCAGTGAATTGGCTCCGGGGGAGACCCAGTACTTC. This sequence encodes CASSELAPGETQYF.

This clonotype was recorded at least ten times. The rearrangement joins TRBV27 to TRBJ2-4; D not certain. Germline assignment: CDR1 MNHEY and CDR2 SMNVEV (reference sequence). The V end lost 0 bases, the J end lost 6 bases, and 15 bases lay between the germline ends. The CDR3 extends over 16 amino acids. The chain's CDR3 is CASSLSMGKVLNIQYF. CDR3 DNA: TGTGCCAGCAGTTTATCGATGGGCAAAGTATTAAACATTCAGTACTTC.

The V and J genes are TRBV7-9 and TRBJ1-4; the match to TRBD1 covers 7 bases. This CDR3 has 17 amino acids. Germline-derived CDR1 and CDR2 are SEHNR and FQNEAQ (reference sequence). Unmatched junction bases numbered 12, after V lost 8 bases and J lost 0 bases. The CDR3 loop is CASEAPTQGATNEKLFF. In DNA, the CDR3 is TGTGCCAGCGAAGCCCCTACGCAGGGGGCAACTAATGAAAAACTGTTTTTT. Drawing the rest from reference TRBV7-9 and TRBJ1-4, the complete variable domain is DTGVSQNPRHKITKRGQNVTFRCDPISEHNRLYWYRQTLGQGPEFLTYFQNEAQLEKSRLLSDRFSAERPKGSFSTLEIQRTEQGDSAMYLCASEAPTQGATNEKLFFGSGTQLSVL.

This clonotype was counted many times. This chain connects TRBV12-3 or TRBV12-4 to TRBJ1-3; TRBD1 agrees at 8 bases. The CDR3 sequence is 13 residues long. With 11 bases clipped from V and 0 bases from J, the junction kept 3 bases outside the gene matches. DNA of the CDR3: TGTGCCGCAACAGGGGGCTCTGGAAACACCATATATTTT. Amino acids: CAATGGSGNTIYF.

Concerning this clonotype itself: This may stem from a read error, because a much larger clone lies one nucleotide away. J is TRBJ2-1 and V is TRBV28; 14 nucleotides match TRBD2. Germline V gene data show CDR1 as MDHEN and CDR2 as SYDVKM. Trimming at V came to 4 bases and at J to 6 bases, leaving 5 bases not matched to a gene. This CDR3 is built from 16 residues. The chain's CDR3 is CASSSPGLAGGNEQFF. The DNA of the CDR3 is TGTGCCAGCAGTTCCCCCGGACTAGCGGGAGGCAATGAGCAGTTCTTC.

This clonotype was seen repeatedly, ten times or more. This chain uses TRBV5-5 with TRBJ2-5; 8 bases align to TRBD2. CDR3 size: 15 residues. V lost 2 bases, J lost 4 bases, and 7 bases stayed unmatched. The germline gives CDR1 SGHKS, CDR2 YYEKEE (reference sequence). The DNA of the CDR3 is TGTGCCAGCAGCTTAGCGGGACTAGGTAGAGAGACCCAGTACTTC. This translates into CASSLAGLGRETQYF.

The chain has TRBV7-9 and TRBJ2-2, with TRBD1 identical over 8 bases. This CDR3 is 16 amino acids long. CDR1 and CDR2 (germline): SEHNR, FQNEAQ (reference sequence). V shed 5 bases, J shed 5 bases, and the junction held 10 bases outside the gene matches. The CDR3 DNA reads TGTGCCAGCAGCGAAAGATCAGGGGGCAGGACCGGGGAGCTGTTTTTT. Translating it yields CASSERSGGRTGELFF.

This clonotype was counted only a few times. The chain is built from TRBV25-1 and TRBJ1-1; the D is unclear. This CDR3 has 13 amino acids. Germline V gene lookup returns CDR1 MGHDK and CDR2 SYGVNS. V was trimmed by 3 bases and J by 3 bases, leaving 8 bases between them. CDR3 DNA sequence: TGTGCCAGCAGTGATAGTGGACACACTGAAGCTTTCTTT. This translates into CASSDSGHTEAFF.

There are many counts of this clonotype. The rearrangement links TRBV12-3 or TRBV12-4 to TRBJ2-3, with 8 positions matching TRBD2. The junction had 14 bases not matched to a gene; V was cut back by 7 bases and J by 2 bases. CDR3 length: 17 residues. For the CDR3, the DNA is TGTGCCAGCAACAAACAAAACAAGCGGGGGTACACAGATACGCAGTATTTT. This codes for CASNKQNKRGYTDTQYF.

This clonotype was counted many times. The chain joins TRBV7-2 to TRBJ1-5; no definite D call. Between the trimmed V and J ends, which lost 3 bases and 0 bases, there was a span of 9 bases. Per the germline V gene, CDR1 is SGHTA and CDR2 is FQGNSA. CDR3 length: 15 residues. DNA for the CDR3: TGTGCCAGCAGCTTGGGTGGCAGTAGCAATCAGCCCCAGCATTTT. It yields the protein CASSLGGSSNQPQHF.

This clonotype was seen repeatedly, ten times or more. The chain combines TRBV7-6 with TRBJ2-7; D is undetermined. Germline CDR1 reads SGHVS; CDR2 reads FNYEAQ. The V end lost 3 bases, the J end lost 5 bases, and 14 bases lay between the germline ends. This CDR3 spans 14 amino acids. DNA of the CDR3: TGTGCCAGCAGCTTGAACCCGGAACGAGACGAGCAGTACTTC. Translating gives CASSLNPERDEQYF.